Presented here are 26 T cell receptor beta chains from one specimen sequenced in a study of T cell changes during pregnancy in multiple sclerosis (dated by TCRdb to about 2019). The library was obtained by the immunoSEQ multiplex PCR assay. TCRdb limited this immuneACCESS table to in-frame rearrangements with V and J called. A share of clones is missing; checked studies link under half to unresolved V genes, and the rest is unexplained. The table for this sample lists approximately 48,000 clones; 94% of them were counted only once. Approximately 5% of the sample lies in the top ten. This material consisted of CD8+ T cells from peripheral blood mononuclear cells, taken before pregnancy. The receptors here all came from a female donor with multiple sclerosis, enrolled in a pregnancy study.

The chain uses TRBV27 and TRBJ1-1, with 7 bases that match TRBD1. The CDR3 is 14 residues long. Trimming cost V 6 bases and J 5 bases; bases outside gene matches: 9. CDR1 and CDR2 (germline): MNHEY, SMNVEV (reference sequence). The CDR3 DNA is TGTGCCAGCAGAACAACAGGGGCTCCGACTGAAGCTTTCTTT. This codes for CASRTTGAPTEAFF.

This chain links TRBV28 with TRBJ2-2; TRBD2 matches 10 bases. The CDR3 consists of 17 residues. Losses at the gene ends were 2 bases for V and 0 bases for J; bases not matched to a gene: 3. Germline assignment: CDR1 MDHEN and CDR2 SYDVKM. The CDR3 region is CASSLTSGDPNTGELFF. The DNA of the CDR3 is TGTGCCAGCAGTTTAACTAGCGGGGACCCGAACACCGGGGAGCTGTTTTTT.

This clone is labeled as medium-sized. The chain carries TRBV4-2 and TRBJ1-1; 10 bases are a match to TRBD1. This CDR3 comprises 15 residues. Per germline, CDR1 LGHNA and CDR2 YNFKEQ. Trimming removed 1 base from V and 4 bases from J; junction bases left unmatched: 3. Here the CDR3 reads CASSQARTGGTEAFF. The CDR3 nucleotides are TGTGCCAGCAGCCAAGCCAGGACAGGGGGCACTGAAGCTTTCTTT.

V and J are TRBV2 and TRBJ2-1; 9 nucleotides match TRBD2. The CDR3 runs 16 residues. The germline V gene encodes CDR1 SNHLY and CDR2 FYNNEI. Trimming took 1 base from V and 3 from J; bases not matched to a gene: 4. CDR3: CASSEEGTSLYNEQFF. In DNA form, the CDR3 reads TGTGCCAGCAGTGAAGAGGGGACTAGCCTCTACAATGAGCAGTTCTTC.

CDR3 in amino acids: CSVGEFRVPYEQYF. In DNA form, the CDR3 reads TGCAGCGTTGGGGAATTCAGGGTCCCCTACGAGCAGTACTTC. The chain carries TRBV29-1 and TRBJ2-7; maybe TRBD1 (5 bases). The length of the CDR3 is 14 residues. CDR1 is SQVTM, CDR2 ANQGSEA, per germline. The V end lost 4 bases, the J end lost 2 bases, and 15 bases lay between the germline ends.

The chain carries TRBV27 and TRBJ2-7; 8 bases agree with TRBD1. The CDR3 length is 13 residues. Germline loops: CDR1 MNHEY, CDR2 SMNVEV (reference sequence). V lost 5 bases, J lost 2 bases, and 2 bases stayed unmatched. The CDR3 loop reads CASSTTGAYEQYF. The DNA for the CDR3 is TGTGCCAGCAGTACGACAGGGGCCTACGAGCAGTACTTC.

The CDR3 DNA is TGTGCCAGCAGCTCGAGACTAGCGGGAGCGAACACCGGGGAGCTGTTTTTT. Residues: CASSSRLAGANTGELFF. The chain employs TRBV7-2 and TRBJ2-2, with 12 bases matching TRBD2. J gave up 0 bases and V 4 bases, and 3 bases lay outside the gene matches. The CDR3 covers 17 residues. In germline, CDR1 is SGHTA, CDR2 FQGNSA.

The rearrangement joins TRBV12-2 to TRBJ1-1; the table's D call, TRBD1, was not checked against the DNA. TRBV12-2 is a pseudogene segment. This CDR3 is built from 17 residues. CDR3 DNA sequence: TGTGCAAGTCGCTTAGCTGACAGACAGGGGCTGAACACTGAAGCTTTCTTT. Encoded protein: CASRLADRQGLNTEAFF.

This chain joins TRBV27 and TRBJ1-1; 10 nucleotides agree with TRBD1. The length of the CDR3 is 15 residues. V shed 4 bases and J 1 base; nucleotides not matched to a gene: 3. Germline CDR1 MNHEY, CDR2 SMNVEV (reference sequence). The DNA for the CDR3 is TGTGCCAGCAGTTGGGACAGGGGCCCGAACACTGAAGCTTTCTTT. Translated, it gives CASSWDRGPNTEAFF.

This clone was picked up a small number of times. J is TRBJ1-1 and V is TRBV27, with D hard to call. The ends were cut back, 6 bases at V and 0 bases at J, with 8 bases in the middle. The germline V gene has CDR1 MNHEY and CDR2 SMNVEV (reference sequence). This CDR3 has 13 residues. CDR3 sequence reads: CASRAQMNTEAFF. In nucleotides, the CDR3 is TGTGCCAGCAGGGCTCAGATGAACACTGAAGCTTTCTTT.

The CDR3 DNA follows: TGTGCCAGTAGTATACAGAGGAACGGGGAGCTGTTTTTT. As protein: CASSIQRNGELFF. This chain connects TRBV19 to TRBJ2-2; D not resolved. Germline V gives CDR1 LNHDA, CDR2 SQIVND (reference sequence). The V gene lost 2 bases and the J gene lost 7 bases, with 8 bases spanning the gap. The CDR3 is made up of 13 amino acids. Looking up the rest from reference TRBV19 and TRBJ2-2 gives the full variable domain: DGGITQSPKYLFRKEGQNVTLSCEQNLNHDAMYWYRQDPGQGLRLIYYSQIVNDFQKGDIAEGYSVSREKKESFPLTVTSAQKNPTAFYLCASSIQRNGELFFGEGSRLTVL.

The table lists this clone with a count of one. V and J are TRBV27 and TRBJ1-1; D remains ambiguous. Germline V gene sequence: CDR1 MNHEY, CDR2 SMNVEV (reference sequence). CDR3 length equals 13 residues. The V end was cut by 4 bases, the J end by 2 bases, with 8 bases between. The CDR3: CASSSRANTEAFF. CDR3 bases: TGTGCCAGCAGTTCGAGGGCTAACACTGAAGCTTTCTTT.

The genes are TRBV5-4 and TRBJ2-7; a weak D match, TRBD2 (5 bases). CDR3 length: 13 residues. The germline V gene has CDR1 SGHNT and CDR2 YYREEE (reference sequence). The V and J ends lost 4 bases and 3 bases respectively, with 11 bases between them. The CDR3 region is CASSRRDFYEQYF. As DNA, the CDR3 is TGTGCCAGCAGCCGCCGGGATTTCTACGAGCAGTACTTC.

CDR3 DNA: TGTGCCAGCAGTTTGGGGCTCGGCACAGATACGCAGTATTTT. Translated, it gives CASSLGLGTDTQYF. The chain uses TRBV27 and TRBJ2-3, with D maybe TRBD1 (5 bases). The CDR3 totals 14 residues. Trimming left V 3 bases short and J 1 base short, with 8 bases between. Per the germline V gene, CDR1 is MNHEY and CDR2 is SMNVEV (reference sequence).

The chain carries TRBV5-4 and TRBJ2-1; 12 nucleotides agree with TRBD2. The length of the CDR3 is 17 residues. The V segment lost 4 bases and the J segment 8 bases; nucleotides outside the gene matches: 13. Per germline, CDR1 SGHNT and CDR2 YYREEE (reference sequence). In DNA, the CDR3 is TGTGCCAGCAGCGCAACTAGCGGGAGGATCTGGGGAGATGAGCAGTTCTTC. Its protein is CASSATSGRIWGDEQFF.

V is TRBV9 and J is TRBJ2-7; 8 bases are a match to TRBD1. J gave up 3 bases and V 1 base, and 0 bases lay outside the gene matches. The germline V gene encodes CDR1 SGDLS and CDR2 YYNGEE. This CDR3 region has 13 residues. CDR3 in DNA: TGTGCCAGCAGCGTAACAGGGGGCTACGAGCAGTACTTC. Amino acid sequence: CASSVTGGYEQYF.

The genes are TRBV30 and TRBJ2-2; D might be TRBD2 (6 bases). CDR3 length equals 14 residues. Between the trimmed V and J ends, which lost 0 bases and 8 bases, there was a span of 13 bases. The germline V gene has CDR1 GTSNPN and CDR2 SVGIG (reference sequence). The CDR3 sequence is CAWSVLGGNGELFF. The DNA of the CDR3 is TGTGCCTGGAGTGTACTCGGGGGAAATGGGGAGCTGTTTTTT.

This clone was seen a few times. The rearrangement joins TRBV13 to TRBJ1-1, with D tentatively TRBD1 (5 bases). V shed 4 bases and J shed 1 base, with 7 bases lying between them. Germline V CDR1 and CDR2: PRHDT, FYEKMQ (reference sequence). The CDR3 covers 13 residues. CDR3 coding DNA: TGTGCCAGCAGCTACGGACAGAACACTGAAGCTTTCTTT. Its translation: CASSYGQNTEAFF. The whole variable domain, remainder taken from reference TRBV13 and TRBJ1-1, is AAGVIQSPRHLIKEKRETATLKCYPIPRHDTVYWYQQGPGQDPQFLISFYEKMQSDKGSIPDRFSAQQFSDYHSELNMSSLELGDSALYFCASSYGQNTEAFFGQGTRLTVV.

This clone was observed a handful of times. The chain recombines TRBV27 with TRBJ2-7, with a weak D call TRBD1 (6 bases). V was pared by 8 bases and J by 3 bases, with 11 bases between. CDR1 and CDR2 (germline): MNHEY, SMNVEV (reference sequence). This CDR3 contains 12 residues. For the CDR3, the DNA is TGTGCCAGCCGTTCAGGGGTCTACGAGCAGTACTTC. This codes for CASRSGVYEQYF.

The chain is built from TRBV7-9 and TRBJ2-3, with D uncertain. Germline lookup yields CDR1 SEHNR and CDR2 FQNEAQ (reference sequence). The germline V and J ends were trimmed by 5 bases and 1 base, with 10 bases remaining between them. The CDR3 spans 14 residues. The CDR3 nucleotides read TGTGCCAGCAGCCCCCGGTCGGGCACAGATACGCAGTATTTT. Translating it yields CASSPRSGTDTQYF.

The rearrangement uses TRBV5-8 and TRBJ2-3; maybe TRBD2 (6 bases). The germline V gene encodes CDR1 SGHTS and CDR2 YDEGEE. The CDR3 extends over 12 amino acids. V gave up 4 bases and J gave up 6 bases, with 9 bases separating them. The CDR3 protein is CASSRRGDTQYF. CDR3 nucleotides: TGTGCCAGCAGCCGCCGGGGGGATACGCAGTATTTT. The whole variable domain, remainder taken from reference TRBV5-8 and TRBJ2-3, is EAGVTQSPTHLIKTRGQQATLRCSPISGHTSVYWYQQALGLGLQFLLWYDEGEERNRGNFPPRFSGRQFPNYSSELNVNALELEDSALYLCASSRRGDTQYFGPGTRLTVL.

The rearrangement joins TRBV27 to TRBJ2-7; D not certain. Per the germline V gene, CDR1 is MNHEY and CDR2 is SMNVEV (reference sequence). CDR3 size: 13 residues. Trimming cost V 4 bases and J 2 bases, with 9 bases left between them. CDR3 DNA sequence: TGTGCCAGCAGTTCCCTTTCCGCCTACGAGCAGTACTTC. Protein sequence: CASSSLSAYEQYF.

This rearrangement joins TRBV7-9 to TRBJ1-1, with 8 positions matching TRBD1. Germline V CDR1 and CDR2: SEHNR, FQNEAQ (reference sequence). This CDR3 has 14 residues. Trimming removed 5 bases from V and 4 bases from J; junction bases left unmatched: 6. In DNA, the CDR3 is TGTGCCAGCAGCCCACAGGGGGGGGCCACTGAAGCTTTCTTT. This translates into CASSPQGGATEAFF.

This chain's CDR3 is CASSTIQEITGELFF. The DNA for the CDR3 is TGTGCCAGCAGTACCATACAGGAAATCACCGGGGAGCTGTTTTTT. The chain is built from TRBV27 and TRBJ2-2, with a possible D match to TRBD1 (5 bases). CDR1 is MNHEY and CDR2 is SMNVEV in the germline V gene (reference sequence). V was clipped by 5 bases and J by 4 bases, with 14 bases between them. The CDR3 has 15 residues.

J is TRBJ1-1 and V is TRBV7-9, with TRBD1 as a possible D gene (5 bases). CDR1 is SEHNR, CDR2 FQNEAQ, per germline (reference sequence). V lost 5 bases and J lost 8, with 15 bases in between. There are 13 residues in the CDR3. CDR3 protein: CASSTPPGDEAFF. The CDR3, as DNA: TGTGCCAGCAGCACACCCCCGGGGGACGAAGCTTTCTTT.

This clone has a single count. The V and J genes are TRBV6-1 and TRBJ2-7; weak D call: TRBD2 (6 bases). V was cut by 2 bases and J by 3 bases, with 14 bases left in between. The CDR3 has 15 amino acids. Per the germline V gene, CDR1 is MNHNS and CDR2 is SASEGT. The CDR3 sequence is CASSERMEGSYEQYF. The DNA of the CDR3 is TGTGCCAGCAGTGAAAGAATGGAGGGAAGCTACGAGCAGTACTTC.